This T cell receptor (beta chain) was captured in a study of human T cells and chemical hapten exposure. The overall study: Patients, mostly women, had alopecia areata, alopecia totalis or alopecia universalis. Study results and limitations: Patch test score was positively correlated with the counts of TCRs that had expanded at PT1.

Within the library, unique molecular identifiers were attached to each individual cDNA molecule. Authors' methods: Between roughly 20,000 and 690,600 TCRs appeared in each sample, and the median stood at 95,638. MiXCR, run by TCRdb on the RACE reads, gives a single entry per CDR3 protein. The V and J calls were not made by the authors but by TCRdb's processing. The table has about 340,000 distinct CDR3 sequences, 6% to 8.5% seen once. Time point: patch test 1, 2 weeks after DPC sensitization. As for treatment: therapeutic diphenylcyclopropenone sensitization with weekly scalp DPC. With respect to this clonotype: Its specificity is unknown.

Germline values: CDR1 SGHTA, CDR2 FQGNSA. The junction had 9 bases not matched to a gene; V was cut back by 2 bases and J by 6 bases. This CDR3 region has 15 residues. The sample in question was whole blood, obtained in connection with sensitization to the hapten diphenylcyclopropenone (DPC). The rearrangement uses TRBV7-2 and TRBJ1-1, with 7 bases lining up with TRBD1. The source is a woman between 18 and 29 years old with alopecia areata. Some clones in this sample may be carry-over from other donors' samples. CDR3 sequence (DNA): TGTGCCAGCAGCTTAAGATTTACAGGGGCCCCTGAAGCTTTCTTT. It is translated as CASSLRFTGAPEAFF.